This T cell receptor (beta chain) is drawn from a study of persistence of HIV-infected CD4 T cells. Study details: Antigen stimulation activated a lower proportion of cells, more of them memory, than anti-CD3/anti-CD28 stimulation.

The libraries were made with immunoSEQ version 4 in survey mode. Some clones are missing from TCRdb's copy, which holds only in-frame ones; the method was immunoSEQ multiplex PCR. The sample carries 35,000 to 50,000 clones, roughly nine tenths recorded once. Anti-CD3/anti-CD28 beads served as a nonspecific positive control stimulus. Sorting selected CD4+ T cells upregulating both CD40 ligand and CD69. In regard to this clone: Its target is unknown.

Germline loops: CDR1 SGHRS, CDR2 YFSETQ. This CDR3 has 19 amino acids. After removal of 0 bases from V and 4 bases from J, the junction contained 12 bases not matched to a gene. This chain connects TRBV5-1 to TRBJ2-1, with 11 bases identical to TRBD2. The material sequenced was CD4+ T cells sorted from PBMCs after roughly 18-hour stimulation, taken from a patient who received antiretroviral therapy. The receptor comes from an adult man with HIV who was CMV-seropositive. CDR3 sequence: CASSLEPSGGPRFYNEQFF. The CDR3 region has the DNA TGCGCCAGCAGCTTGGAACCTAGCGGGGGGCCTCGATTTTACAATGAGCAGTTCTTC.